These T cell receptor beta chains were read from a single sample in a study of cytomegalovirus exposure and HLA in healthy donors. The table came from immunoSEQ multiplex PCR; TCRdb's copy has only in-frame clones and leaves some out. The sample contains about 140,000 clones, around four fifths of which appear only once. The specimen was PBMCs. All receptors derive from a male donor in good health and CMV-seropositive. Both conserved end residues are part of each CDR3. The order of the fields is V gene, J gene, D gene, CDR3 DNA, CDR3 protein. A D gene is named only where the DNA matches it firmly.

TRBV15	TRBJ1-5	TRBD1	TGTGCCACCAGCAAGGGGACAGGAGCCGGCAATCAGCCCCAGCATTTT	CATSKGTGAGNQPQHF
TRBV13	TRBJ2-1	TRBD2	TGTGCCAGCAGCCCCCGGACTAGCGGATTAAGCTCCTACAATGAGCAGTTCTTC	CASSPRTSGLSSYNEQFF
TRBV2	TRBJ2-1	-	TGTGCCAGCAGACAGGGTCCCAACAATGAGCAGTTCTTC	CASRQGPNNEQFF
TRBV7-9	TRBJ1-2	-	TGTGCCAGCAGCTTGGGGGAGGGTACGGGCTATGGCTACACCTTC	CASSLGEGTGYGYTF
TRBV6-1	TRBJ1-4	-	TGTGCCAGCACCGACCTAAGCGAAGGTGAAAAACTGTTTTTT	CASTDLSEGEKLFF
TRBV30	TRBJ2-7	TRBD2	TGTGCCTGGACTAGCGGGGCCTACGAGCAGTACTTC	CAWTSGAYEQYF
TRBV10-3	TRBJ1-2	-	TGTGCCATCAGTGAGTCGAGTCAGGGCCAGAATAGGCTCTTC	CAISESSQGQNRLF
TRBV28	TRBJ2-7	TRBD1	TGTGCCAGCAGTCCCCGGACAGGGAGCTCCTACGAGCAGTACTTC	CASSPRTGSSYEQYF
TRBV28	TRBJ2-3	TRBD1	TGTGCCAGCAGTTCCGACAGGGAACGGACAGATACGCAGTATTTT	CASSSDRERTDTQYF
TRBV10-3	TRBJ2-1	-	TGTGCCGCTCAATCCCCTGACTCTGGCTACAATGAGCAGTTCTTC	CAAQSPDSGYNEQFF
TRBV5-4	TRBJ2-7	TRBD2	TGTGCCAGCAGCACCAGAACTAGCGGGAGTTACGAGCAGTACTTC	CASSTRTSGSYEQYF
TRBV10-3	TRBJ2-1	TRBD2	TGTGCCTCAAGGGATTCTAGCGGCTCCTACAATGAGCAGTTCTTC	CASRDSSGSYNEQFF
TRBV2	TRBJ2-2	TRBD1	TGTGTCGCGGCCGGGACAGGGGGAATCACCGGGGAGCTGTTTTTT	CVAAGTGGITGELFF